The rows below give T cell receptor beta chains drawn from one sample of a study of shared clonotypes between healthy human individuals. Produced via immunoSEQ multiplex PCR; TCRdb's table is partial and in-frame only. In the table there are roughly 2,500,000 clones, over 85% of which are singletons. Input material: naive CD4+ T cells from PBMCs. These receptors all stem from a man aged 18 to 29 in good health. Some clones in this sample may be carry-over from other donors' samples. CDR3s include the opening cysteine and the closing phenylalanine or tryptophan. The D gene is left open where the match is weak. Clone size is given for some rows only: seen once, a few or many times, or a class if the clone is expanded.

J gene: TRBJ1-1
V gene: TRBV5-1
clone size: few
D gene: -
CDR3 protein: CASSLGNRDTEAFF
CDR3 DNA: TGCGCCAGCAGCTTGGGGAATAGGGACACTGAAGCTTTCTTT

J gene: TRBJ2-3
V gene: TRBV4-1
clone size: -
D gene: -
CDR3 protein: CASSPGQGGADTQYF
CDR3 DNA: TGCGCCAGCAGCCCCGGGCAGGGGGGAGCAGATACGCAGTATTTT

J gene: TRBJ1-2
V gene: TRBV5-1
clone size: -
D gene: TRBD1
CDR3 protein: CASSGGQLNYGYTF
CDR3 DNA: TGCGCCAGCAGCGGGGGACAGCTTAACTATGGCTACACCTTC

J gene: TRBJ1-4
V gene: TRBV10-2
clone size: -
D gene: TRBD1
CDR3 protein: CASIATGGDEKLFF
CDR3 DNA: TGCGCCAGCATCGCGACAGGGGGCGATGAAAAACTGTTTTTT

J gene: TRBJ1-1
V gene: TRBV10-3
clone size: few
D gene: -
CDR3 protein: CAISERGDTEAFF
CDR3 DNA: TGTGCCATCAGTGAAAGAGGGGACACTGAAGCTTTCTTT

J gene: TRBJ1-1
V gene: TRBV30
clone size: -
D gene: -
CDR3 protein: CAWSATEQAFF
CDR3 DNA: TGTGCCTGGAGTGCGACCGAGCAAGCTTTCTTT

J gene: TRBJ1-3
V gene: TRBV6-5
clone size: -
D gene: -
CDR3 protein: CASSYDIRSGNTIYF
CDR3 DNA: TGTGCCAGCAGTTATGATATCCGCTCTGGAAACACCATATATTTT

J gene: TRBJ2-7
V gene: TRBV5-4
clone size: once
D gene: -
CDR3 protein: CASSRDRFSYEQYF
CDR3 DNA: TGTGCCAGCAGCCGAGACCGCTTCTCCTACGAGCAGTACTTC

J gene: TRBJ2-7
V gene: TRBV7-9
clone size: -
D gene: TRBD2
CDR3 protein: CASSLGVAGNYEQYF
CDR3 DNA: TGTGCCAGCAGCTTAGGAGTAGCGGGTAACTACGAGCAGTACTTC

J gene: TRBJ2-5
V gene: TRBV5-4
clone size: -
D gene: -
CDR3 protein: CASSPVPQETQYF
CDR3 DNA: TGTGCCAGCAGCCCCGTTCCCCAAGAGACCCAGTACTTC

J gene: TRBJ2-5
V gene: TRBV18
clone size: -
D gene: -
CDR3 protein: CASSQHTGAETQYF
CDR3 DNA: TGTGCCAGCTCGCAACATACAGGCGCGGAGACCCAGTACTTC

J gene: TRBJ2-5
V gene: TRBV25-1
clone size: -
D gene: TRBD1
CDR3 protein: CASSDLTGTGRQTQYF
CDR3 DNA: TGTGCCAGCAGTGACCTAACCGGGACAGGGAGACAGACCCAGTACTTC

J gene: TRBJ2-5
V gene: TRBV7-8
clone size: -
D gene: -
CDR3 protein: CASHGRAASGLQYF
CDR3 DNA: TGTGCCAGTCACGGTAGGGCAGCCTCGGGGCTCCAGTACTTC

J gene: TRBJ2-5
V gene: TRBV11-3
clone size: -
D gene: -
CDR3 protein: CASSHRSSDQETQYF
CDR3 DNA: TGTGCCAGCAGTCACAGGTCGTCTGACCAAGAGACCCAGTACTTC

J gene: TRBJ1-4
V gene: TRBV5-1
clone size: -
D gene: TRBD1
CDR3 protein: CASSLDPTGREKLFF
CDR3 DNA: TGCGCCAGCAGCTTGGATCCGACAGGGAGAGAAAAACTGTTTTTT

J gene: TRBJ1-1
V gene: TRBV5-1
clone size: once
D gene: -
CDR3 protein: CASSSNRDGFMNTEAFF
CDR3 DNA: TGCGCCAGCAGCTCAAACAGGGATGGTTTCATGAACACTGAAGCTTTCTTT

J gene: TRBJ2-2
V gene: TRBV2
clone size: -
D gene: -
CDR3 protein: CASSDGKKAGTGELFF
CDR3 DNA: TGTGCCAGCAGTGATGGAAAGAAGGCGGGGACCGGGGAGCTGTTTTTT

J gene: TRBJ2-2
V gene: TRBV27
clone size: once
D gene: TRBD1
CDR3 protein: CASSLPQTGGDTGELFF
CDR3 DNA: TGTGCCAGCAGTTTGCCTCAAACAGGGGGCGACACCGGGGAGCTGTTTTTT

J gene: TRBJ1-2
V gene: TRBV7-8
clone size: -
D gene: -
CDR3 protein: CASSPGGYGYTF
CDR3 DNA: TGTGCCAGCAGCCCGGGGGGCTATGGCTACACCTTC

J gene: TRBJ2-7
V gene: TRBV4-1
clone size: once
D gene: TRBD2
CDR3 protein: CASSRGTSGAYEQYF
CDR3 DNA: TGCGCCAGCAGCCGAGGGACTAGCGGTGCCTACGAGCAGTACTTC

J gene: TRBJ1-1
V gene: TRBV6-5
clone size: -
D gene: -
CDR3 protein: CASRGQPYTEAFF
CDR3 DNA: TGTGCCAGCAGGGGGCAACCTTACACTGAAGCTTTCTTT

J gene: TRBJ2-1
V gene: TRBV10-3
clone size: -
D gene: -
CDR3 protein: CAISESRSEREQFF
CDR3 DNA: TGTGCCATCAGTGAGTCTAGGAGTGAAAGAGAGCAGTTCTTC

J gene: TRBJ1-5
V gene: TRBV6-6
clone size: -
D gene: -
CDR3 protein: CASSYSWPSNQPQHF
CDR3 DNA: TGTGCCAGCAGTTACTCGTGGCCTAGCAATCAGCCCCAGCATTTT

J gene: TRBJ2-5
V gene: TRBV5-4
clone size: -
D gene: -
CDR3 protein: CASRTQTGRGAQYF
CDR3 DNA: TGTGCCAGCAGGACTCAGACAGGCAGGGGGGCCCAGTACTTC

J gene: TRBJ2-7
V gene: TRBV5-1
clone size: -
D gene: -
CDR3 protein: CASSLGAEQYF
CDR3 DNA: TGCGCCAGCAGCTTGGGAGCCGAGCAGTACTTC

J gene: TRBJ1-1
V gene: TRBV18
clone size: -
D gene: TRBD1
CDR3 protein: CASSTSFGTGEFEAFF
CDR3 DNA: TGTGCCAGCTCAACGAGTTTCGGGACAGGAGAGTTTGAAGCTTTCTTT

J gene: TRBJ1-4
V gene: TRBV10-1
clone size: -
D gene: -
CDR3 protein: CARGGGPLEEKLFF
CDR3 DNA: TGCGCCAGGGGAGGGGGGCCCCTGGAGGAAAAACTGTTTTTT

J gene: TRBJ2-5
V gene: TRBV7-3
clone size: -
D gene: -
CDR3 protein: CASSLGSGLQETQYF
CDR3 DNA: TGTGCCAGCAGCTTAGGATCCGGCCTACAAGAGACCCAGTACTTC

J gene: TRBJ2-5
V gene: TRBV30
clone size: -
D gene: -
CDR3 protein: CAWRGQETQYF
CDR3 DNA: TGTGCCTGGAGGGGGCAAGAGACCCAGTACTTC

J gene: TRBJ2-7
V gene: TRBV28
clone size: -
D gene: TRBD1
CDR3 protein: CASSRLRDRAYEQYF
CDR3 DNA: TGTGCCAGCAGCCGACTGAGGGACAGAGCCTACGAGCAGTACTTC

J gene: TRBJ1-2
V gene: TRBV5-6
clone size: -
D gene: -
CDR3 protein: CASSRGVTGYTF
CDR3 DNA: TGTGCCAGCAGCCGGGGGGTAACTGGCTACACCTTC

J gene: TRBJ1-4
V gene: TRBV4-1
clone size: -
D gene: -
CDR3 protein: CASSQAVGPTNEKLFF
CDR3 DNA: TGCGCCAGCAGCCAAGCGGTCGGGCCAACTAATGAAAAACTGTTTTTT

J gene: TRBJ2-3
V gene: TRBV7-3
clone size: -
D gene: TRBD1
CDR3 protein: CASSLTFGQGTDTQYF
CDR3 DNA: TGTGCCAGCAGCTTAACGTTTGGACAGGGGACAGATACGCAGTATTTT

J gene: TRBJ1-4
V gene: TRBV6-1
clone size: -
D gene: TRBD1
CDR3 protein: CASRKGTANEELFF
CDR3 DNA: TGTGCCAGCAGGAAGGGGACAGCGAATGAAGAACTGTTTTTT

J gene: TRBJ2-5
V gene: TRBV30
clone size: once
D gene: TRBD2
CDR3 protein: CAWNRNGRARETQYF
CDR3 DNA: TGTGCCTGGAACCGAAACGGGAGGGCCCGAGAGACCCAGTACTTC

J gene: TRBJ1-3
V gene: TRBV19
clone size: -
D gene: -
CDR3 protein: CASLAAYGNTIYF
CDR3 DNA: TGTGCCAGCCTAGCCGCGTATGGAAACACCATATATTTT

J gene: TRBJ1-3
V gene: TRBV5-6
clone size: -
D gene: TRBD1
CDR3 protein: CASSRRQGAGGNTIYF
CDR3 DNA: TGTGCCAGCAGTCGCCGACAGGGGGCGGGAGGAAACACCATATATTTT

J gene: TRBJ2-3
V gene: TRBV18
clone size: -
D gene: -
CDR3 protein: CASSPRAEELTDTQYF
CDR3 DNA: TGTGCCAGCTCACCCAGGGCAGAGGAATTAACAGATACGCAGTATTTT

J gene: TRBJ2-7
V gene: TRBV11-2
clone size: -
D gene: -
CDR3 protein: CASRPVPSYEQYF
CDR3 DNA: TGTGCCAGCAGGCCTGTCCCCTCCTACGAGCAGTACTTC

J gene: TRBJ1-5
V gene: TRBV10-3
clone size: -
D gene: -
CDR3 protein: CAISGGQINQPQHF
CDR3 DNA: TGTGCCATCAGTGGAGGGCAGATCAATCAGCCCCAGCATTTT

J gene: TRBJ1-3
V gene: TRBV13
clone size: once
D gene: TRBD1
CDR3 protein: CASKRQGSGNTIYF
CDR3 DNA: TGTGCCAGCAAGAGACAGGGCTCTGGAAACACCATATATTTT

J gene: TRBJ2-7
V gene: TRBV6-5
clone size: -
D gene: TRBD1
CDR3 protein: CASSPPGQGYEQYF
CDR3 DNA: TGTGCCAGCAGCCCACCGGGACAGGGCTACGAGCAGTACTTC

J gene: TRBJ2-7
V gene: TRBV19
clone size: -
D gene: TRBD1
CDR3 protein: CASSRGSHEQYF
CDR3 DNA: TGTGCCAGTAGCAGGGGGTCCCACGAGCAGTACTTC

J gene: TRBJ1-2
V gene: TRBV6-5
clone size: -
D gene: -
CDR3 protein: CASSYSGHESYTF
CDR3 DNA: TGTGCCAGCAGTTACTCGGGACACGAAAGCTACACCTTC

J gene: TRBJ2-3
V gene: TRBV27
clone size: -
D gene: TRBD2
CDR3 protein: CASSLRGTSEWADTQYF
CDR3 DNA: TGTGCCAGCTCACTCCGCGGGACTAGCGAGTGGGCAGATACGCAGTATTTT

J gene: TRBJ2-5
V gene: TRBV10-3
clone size: -
D gene: -
CDR3 protein: CAISRARAERETQYF
CDR3 DNA: TGTGCCATCAGCCGAGCGCGGGCGGAGAGAGAGACCCAGTACTTC

J gene: TRBJ1-2
V gene: TRBV30
clone size: -
D gene: -
CDR3 protein: CAWSRSGHYGYTF
CDR3 DNA: TGTGCCTGGAGTCGGTCGGGGCATTATGGCTACACCTTC

J gene: TRBJ2-6
V gene: TRBV7-8
clone size: -
D gene: -
CDR3 protein: CASSLVGDSTTGANVLTF
CDR3 DNA: TGTGCCAGCAGCTTAGTAGGCGACTCTACAACCGGGGCCAACGTCCTGACTTTC

J gene: TRBJ2-3
V gene: TRBV28
clone size: -
D gene: TRBD2
CDR3 protein: CASSLFGTSGGPGRDTQYF
CDR3 DNA: TGTGCCAGCAGTCTTTTCGGGACTAGCGGGGGTCCGGGAAGAGATACGCAGTATTTT

J gene: TRBJ2-1
V gene: TRBV29-1
clone size: -
D gene: -
CDR3 protein: CSVDPGYNEQFF
CDR3 DNA: TGCAGCGTTGACCCCGGCTACAATGAGCAGTTCTTC

J gene: TRBJ2-3
V gene: TRBV28
clone size: -
D gene: TRBD2
CDR3 protein: CASSPTSGRTRDTQYF
CDR3 DNA: TGTGCCAGCAGTCCGACTAGCGGGAGGACAAGAGATACGCAGTATTTT

J gene: TRBJ2-2
V gene: TRBV11-3
clone size: -
D gene: -
CDR3 protein: CASSLTSGYTGELFF
CDR3 DNA: TGTGCCAGCAGCTTAACAAGCGGCTACACCGGGGAGCTGTTTTTT

J gene: TRBJ2-7
V gene: TRBV5-4
clone size: once
D gene: -
CDR3 protein: CASSPSWGQEQYF
CDR3 DNA: TGTGCCAGCAGCCCCTCCTGGGGGCAGGAGCAGTACTTC

J gene: TRBJ2-3
V gene: TRBV29-1
clone size: -
D gene: TRBD1
CDR3 protein: CSGRTGQGSTDTQYF
CDR3 DNA: TGCAGCGGCCGAACGGGACAGGGGAGCACAGATACGCAGTATTTT

J gene: TRBJ2-3
V gene: TRBV5-1
clone size: -
D gene: TRBD2
CDR3 protein: CASSFTAAGVAGTDTQYF
CDR3 DNA: TGCGCCAGCAGCTTTACAGCCGCGGGAGTTGCGGGCACAGATACGCAGTATTTT

J gene: TRBJ2-7
V gene: TRBV5-1
clone size: -
D gene: -
CDR3 protein: CASSLGAYEQYF
CDR3 DNA: TGCGCCAGCAGCTTGGGAGCATACGAGCAGTACTTC

J gene: TRBJ1-1
V gene: TRBV27
clone size: few
D gene: -
CDR3 protein: CASSSYGFWAEAFF
CDR3 DNA: TGTGCCAGCAGTTCCTATGGGTTTTGGGCTGAAGCTTTCTTT